This entry lists 17 T cell receptor beta chains sequenced from one sample in a study of T-cell reconstitution after alpha-beta-depleted transplantation in children. Preparation of the TCRbeta library used unique molecular identifiers. Via MiXCR, TCRdb re-called the PCR reads, giving one row per CDR3 protein. Among roughly 240,000 distinct CDR3 sequences listed, approximately 8% were seen once. Specimen: PBMCs, mostly from graft donor cells, collected 180 days after TCRalphabeta/CD19-depleted stem cell transplant. These receptors came from a male patient younger than 18 who had a stem cell transplant for acute lymphoblastic leukemia, so the T cells may come from the graft donor.

J is TRBJ1-3 and V is TRBV12-3 or TRBV12-4; 7 bases align to TRBD1. With 8 bases clipped from V and 4 bases from J, the junction kept 17 bases outside the gene matches. The CDR3 has 17 amino acids. CDR3: CASERGGRGLAGNTIYF. The CDR3 region has the DNA TGTGCCAGCGAAAGGGGGGGGAGGGGGCTGGCGGGAAACACCATATATTTT.

This clonotype has ten or more counts. The chain combines TRBV7-2 with TRBJ1-2; 7 bases align to TRBD1. This CDR3 comprises 16 residues. Looked up from germline, CDR1 is SGHTA and CDR2 is FQGNSA. The V segment lost 1 base and the J segment 4 bases; nucleotides outside the gene matches: 9. The CDR3 coding sequence is TGTGCCAGCAGCTTAGGCCCTACAGGGGTCGGCTATGGCTACACCTTC. It translates to CASSLGPTGVGYGYTF. Full variable domain (rest looked up from reference TRBV7-2 and TRBJ1-2): GAGVSQSPSNKVTEKGKDVELRCDPISGHTALYWYRQSLGQGLEFLIYFQGNSAPDKSGLPSDRFSAERTGGSVSTLTIQRTQQEDSAVYLCASSLGPTGVGYGYTFGSGTRLTVV.

This clonotype was found many times. This rearrangement joins TRBV7-8 to TRBJ2-4; 8 bases match TRBD1. In germline, CDR1 is SGHVS, CDR2 FQNEAQ. The V and J ends lost 4 bases and 0 bases, in that order; junction bases with no gene match: 2. The CDR3 runs 15 residues. CDR3 DNA sequence: TGTGCCAGCAGCTCGACAGGGGTAGCCAAAAACATTCAGTACTTC. Protein sequence: CASSSTGVAKNIQYF.

This clonotype was seen repeatedly, ten times or more. The CDR3 DNA follows: TGTGCCAGCAGTTACCCCTCCAGCGGGAGGACGGAGACCCAGTACTTC. Its protein product is CASSYPSSGRTETQYF. V usage is TRBV6-5 and J usage is TRBJ2-5, with 9 bases identical to TRBD2. J was trimmed by 5 bases and V by 2 bases; bases with no gene match: 9. Per the germline V gene, CDR1 is MNHEY and CDR2 is SVGAGI. The CDR3 has 16 residues.

This clonotype was observed many times. The rearrangement uses TRBV20-1 and TRBJ2-7, with 8 bases lining up with TRBD2. The CDR3 has 15 amino acids. V dropped 6 bases and J dropped 4; count of bases not matched to a gene: 14. CDR1 DFQATT and CDR2 SNEGSKA come from the germline V gene (reference sequence). The CDR3 spells CSATRREAGKYEQYF. The CDR3 DNA reads as TGCAGTGCCACCCGGCGGGAGGCAGGGAAATACGAGCAGTACTTC.

This clonotype was counted ten times or more. This sequence joins TRBV3-1 and TRBJ2-7, with D perhaps matching TRBD2 (6 bases). The CDR3 has 16 amino acids. Germline V CDR1 and CDR2: LGHDT, YNNKEL (reference sequence). V was pared by 4 bases and J by 5 bases, with 21 bases between. Here the CDR3 reads CASSPLAVKLWNEQYF. The CDR3 DNA is TGTGCCAGCAGCCCTTTAGCGGTAAAGCTTTGGAACGAGCAGTACTTC.

This clonotype was found many times. J is TRBJ1-2 and V is TRBV28, with 7 bases fitting TRBD1. The length of the CDR3 is 13 residues. Germline CDR1 and CDR2: MDHEN and SYDVKM. Unmatched junction bases numbered 0, after V lost 3 bases and J lost 2 bases. Here the CDR3 reads CASSLGQNYGYTF. CDR3 sequence (DNA): TGTGCCAGCAGTTTGGGACAGAACTATGGCTACACCTTC.

This clonotype was seen at least ten times. CDR3: CASSQGRDTQYF. The DNA of the CDR3 is TGTGCCAGCAGCCAGGGTCGAGATACGCAGTATTTT. V and J are TRBV3-1 and TRBJ2-3, with unresolved D. Trimming took off 3 bases at V and 5 bases at J, with 6 bases between the two ends. CDR1 and CDR2 from the germline V gene are LGHDT and YNNKEL (reference sequence). This CDR3 comprises 12 residues.

This clonotype has a count of ten or more. The chain uses TRBV2 and TRBJ2-7; perhaps TRBD1 as D (7 bases). The length of the CDR3 is 14 residues. V dropped 4 bases and J dropped 3 bases, with 13 bases sitting between them. Germline V CDR1 and CDR2: SNHLY, FYNNEI. The CDR3 nucleotides read TGTGCCAGCAGTGCACAGGGGAGGCTCTACGAGCAGTACTTC. Translated, it gives CASSAQGRLYEQYF.

This clonotype has a count of ten or more. J is TRBJ2-7 and V is TRBV11-2, with a weak D call TRBD2 (5 bases). V lost 5 bases and J lost 2, with 10 bases in between. CDR1 SGHAT and CDR2 FQNNGV come from the germline V gene. There are 13 residues in the CDR3. The CDR3: CASSTLVTYEQYF. The CDR3 coding sequence is TGTGCCAGCAGCACACTAGTAACCTACGAGCAGTACTTC.

This clonotype was seen at least ten times. The V call is TRBV12-3 or TRBV12-4, the J call TRBJ2-7, with 7 bases identical to TRBD1. V was pared by 6 bases and J by 4 bases, with 12 bases of the junction left unmatched. The CDR3 sequence is 15 residues long. CDR3 bases: TGTGCCAGCAGGCCGACAGGGAACCCTGGGTACGAGCAGTACTTC. Its translation is CASRPTGNPGYEQYF.

This clonotype was picked up many times. The chain uses TRBV12-3 or TRBV12-4 and TRBJ1-4; 8 bases match TRBD1. This CDR3 comprises 14 residues. Trimming took 5 bases from V and 7 from J; bases not matched to a gene: 6. This CDR3 reads CASSPTGEGEKLFF. The CDR3 coding sequence is TGTGCCAGCAGTCCGACAGGGGAGGGTGAAAAACTGTTTTTT.

In this sample, this clonotype turned up many times. CDR3 in amino acids: CASSQERSPLHF. CDR3 sequence (DNA): TGTGCCAGCAGCCAAGAAAGATCACCCCTCCACTTT. V usage is TRBV3-1 and J usage is TRBJ1-6, with unresolved D. This CDR3 has 12 amino acids. Germline V lookup: CDR1 LGHDT, CDR2 YNNKEL (reference sequence). Trimming left V 0 bases short and J 10 bases short, with 4 bases between.

This clonotype has at least ten counts. The CDR3 nucleotides read TGTGCCATCAGTGAGCCGACAGTGCCAGGAAACACCATATATTTT. Translation gives CAISEPTVPGNTIYF. The rearrangement joins TRBV10-3 to TRBJ1-3; perhaps TRBD1 as D (5 bases). The germline CDR1 and CDR2 sequences are ENHRY and SYGVKD. V was clipped by 2 bases and J by 4 bases, with 12 bases between them. The CDR3 is 15 amino acids.

The table lists this clonotype with a count of one. This may arise from a read error, as a much more abundant clone is one base away. The gene calls are TRBV7-3 and TRBJ2-5; 7 nucleotides line up with TRBD2. The germline V gene encodes CDR1 SGHTA and CDR2 FQGTGA. CDR3 length: 15 amino acids. CDR3 sequence: CASSLSGGREDTQYF. Here the CDR3 DNA reads TGTGCCAGCAGCTTAAGCGGGGGACGGGAAGACACCCAGTACTTC. The full variable domain, with the rest looked up from reference TRBV7-3 and TRBJ2-5, is GAGVSQTPSNKVTEKGKYVELRCDPISGHTALYWYRQSLGQGPEFLIYFQGTGAADDSGLPNDRFFAVRPEGSVSTLKIQRTERGDSAVYLCASSLSGGREDTQYFGPGTRLLVL.

This clonotype showed up many times. V gene TRBV4-3 combines with J gene TRBJ2-1, with 8 bases lining up with TRBD2. From germline, CDR1 is LGHNA and CDR2 YSLEER. Germline trimming cut 8 bases from V and 7 bases from J; bases unmatched to any gene: 13. The CDR3 length is 15 residues. The CDR3 DNA follows: TGCGCCAGCGGGGTAACGGGGGGGCGGCTGAATGAGCAGTTCTTC. Translating it yields CASGVTGGRLNEQFF.

This clonotype was observed at least ten times. The gene calls are TRBV2 and TRBJ2-5, with TRBD1 matching 7 bases. Germline-derived CDR1 and CDR2 are SNHLY and FYNNEI. V lost 7 bases to trimming and J lost 4 bases; unmatched junction nucleotides: 12. The CDR3 totals 15 residues. This chain's CDR3 is CASTSGTAVRETQYF. The CDR3 DNA reads TGTGCCAGCACCAGTGGGACAGCCGTCCGAGAGACCCAGTACTTC.